This record covers a single T cell receptor beta chain. Its antigen remains unknown. After removal of 0 bases from V and 6 bases from J, the junction contained 6 bases not matched to a gene. This CDR3 is 17 amino acids long. Germline V lookup: CDR1 SGHDN, CDR2 FVKESK. These data originate in a study of T-cell reconstitution after alpha-beta-depleted transplantation in children. As it was prepared, the TCRbeta library received unique molecular identifiers. MiXCR, applied by TCRdb to the PCR reads, yields one record per CDR3 protein. The table shows approximately 1,000,000 distinct CDR3 sequences, with around 30% occurring only once. General study results and limits: From newly produced T cells came most of the T-cell counts and diversity one year after transplant. High day-60 TCRbeta diversity in some patients came from surviving recipient T cells and thymic progenitors. Reportedly, only several hundred clones from non-depleted graft cells drove alpha-beta T-cell counts at about two months.

The specimen comprised PBMCs, mostly from graft donor cells, sampled 360 days after TCRalphabeta/CD19-depleted stem cell transplant. The chain links TRBV14 to TRBJ2-2; TRBD2 aligns across 11 bases. The source of this sequence is a boy in the first two years of life who had a stem cell transplant for SCID, so the T cells may come from the graft donor. The CDR3 DNA reads TGTGCCAGCAGCCAAGATAGACTAGCGGGGACGGCCGGGGAGCTGTTTTTT. Protein product: CASSQDRLAGTAGELFF.